The rows below give T cell receptor beta chains drawn from one sample of a study of shared clonotypes between healthy human individuals. The table came from immunoSEQ multiplex PCR; TCRdb's copy has only in-frame clones and leaves some out. The sample yields over 750,000 clones, approximately 97% seen once. What was sequenced was naive CD8+ T cells sorted from blood. Every receptor here comes from a man aged 25-40 years in good health. Both conserved end residues are part of each CDR3. The D gene is left open where the match is weak. The size field is filled for only some rows; it gives once, few, many or a size class.

v_call: TRBV5-1; clone_size: .; d_call: .; j_call: TRBJ1-1; cdr3_nt: TGCGCCAGCAGCTTGGAGGGATTGACTGAAGCTTTCTTT; cdr3_aa: CASSLEGLTEAFF
v_call: TRBV6-5; clone_size: .; d_call: .; j_call: TRBJ2-2; cdr3_nt: TGTGCCAGCAGTTTCTCCGGGGAGCTGTTTTTT; cdr3_aa: CASSFSGELFF
v_call: TRBV9; clone_size: once; d_call: .; j_call: TRBJ2-3; cdr3_nt: TGTGCCAGCAGCGTCCAGGGAGACGTGGCAGATACGCAGTATTTT; cdr3_aa: CASSVQGDVADTQYF
v_call: TRBV27; clone_size: .; d_call: TRBD1; j_call: TRBJ1-2; cdr3_nt: TGTGCCAGCAAACGGACAGGGGGCGATGGCTACACCTTC; cdr3_aa: CASKRTGGDGYTF
v_call: TRBV5-4; clone_size: .; d_call: .; j_call: TRBJ2-3; cdr3_nt: TGTGCCAGCAGCTTGGAACCCACAGATACGCAGTATTTT; cdr3_aa: CASSLEPTDTQYF
v_call: TRBV14; clone_size: .; d_call: .; j_call: TRBJ2-2; cdr3_nt: TGTGCCAGCAGCCAAGAACTAGGGGGGCTGTACGTCGGGGAGCTGTTTTTT; cdr3_aa: CASSQELGGLYVGELFF
v_call: TRBV27; clone_size: .; d_call: .; j_call: TRBJ2-3; cdr3_nt: TGTGCCAGCAGTTACGGTCCGGCCACAGATACGCAGTATTTT; cdr3_aa: CASSYGPATDTQYF
v_call: TRBV27; clone_size: .; d_call: .; j_call: TRBJ1-1; cdr3_nt: TGTGCCAGCAGTTTAGGGGTGAACAGGGCCTGGGACACTGAAGCTTTCTTT; cdr3_aa: CASSLGVNRAWDTEAFF
v_call: TRBV10-3; clone_size: .; d_call: .; j_call: TRBJ2-7; cdr3_nt: TGTGCCATCAGCAGTTATACCGGGCCAAGAAGTCGGATTTACGAGCAGTACTTC; cdr3_aa: CAISSYTGPRSRIYEQYF
v_call: TRBV19; clone_size: .; d_call: .; j_call: TRBJ2-1; cdr3_nt: TGTGCCAGTAGTATAGTTGGGGGGGCAAGTACAAATGAGCAGTTCTTC; cdr3_aa: CASSIVGGASTNEQFF
v_call: TRBV28; clone_size: .; d_call: TRBD2; j_call: TRBJ2-1; cdr3_nt: TGTGCCAGCAGTTTGTCGGGGAGGGCCGATGAGCAGTTCTTC; cdr3_aa: CASSLSGRADEQFF
v_call: TRBV6-6; clone_size: .; d_call: .; j_call: TRBJ1-2; cdr3_nt: TGTGCCAGCAGTTTAGGGGATGGCTACACCTTC; cdr3_aa: CASSLGDGYTF
v_call: TRBV6-5; clone_size: few; d_call: .; j_call: TRBJ1-2; cdr3_nt: TGTGCCAGCAGTTATAGTATAGGGCGGTCAGATGGCTACACCTTC; cdr3_aa: CASSYSIGRSDGYTF
v_call: TRBV6-1; clone_size: .; d_call: TRBD1; j_call: TRBJ2-7; cdr3_nt: TGTGCCAGCAGTGAAGTAAGGGACAGTCCCTACGAGCAGTACTTC; cdr3_aa: CASSEVRDSPYEQYF
v_call: TRBV4-1; clone_size: few; d_call: .; j_call: TRBJ2-7; cdr3_nt: TGCGCCAGCAGCCAAGAGCGGACCTACGAGCAGTACTTC; cdr3_aa: CASSQERTYEQYF
v_call: TRBV9; clone_size: .; d_call: .; j_call: TRBJ2-3; cdr3_nt: TGTGCCAGCAGCGGACAGACAGATACGCAGTATTTT; cdr3_aa: CASSGQTDTQYF
v_call: TRBV6-1; clone_size: .; d_call: .; j_call: TRBJ2-7; cdr3_nt: TGTGCCAGCAGTGAAGACCTAACGAGAGAGCAGTACTTC; cdr3_aa: CASSEDLTREQYF
v_call: TRBV11-3; clone_size: .; d_call: TRBD2; j_call: TRBJ2-2; cdr3_nt: TGTGCCAGCAGCCCCCGGACTAGCGGTAGCACCGGGGAGCTGTTTTTT; cdr3_aa: CASSPRTSGSTGELFF
v_call: TRBV5-1; clone_size: .; d_call: .; j_call: TRBJ2-7; cdr3_nt: TGCGCCAGCAGCTTGCAAGGGAGCTCCTACGAGCAGTACTTC; cdr3_aa: CASSLQGSSYEQYF
v_call: TRBV14; clone_size: .; d_call: TRBD2; j_call: TRBJ2-7; cdr3_nt: TGTGCCAGCAGCCTACTAGCGGGAGGGCCCCACGAGCAGTACTTC; cdr3_aa: CASSLLAGGPHEQYF
v_call: TRBV5-5; clone_size: .; d_call: .; j_call: TRBJ1-4; cdr3_nt: TGTGCCAGCAGCCTGGGGACCACAGGGAGGCTTGCTTGGTTTTTT; cdr3_aa: CASSLGTTGRLAWFF
v_call: TRBV7-9; clone_size: .; d_call: TRBD2; j_call: TRBJ2-2; cdr3_nt: TGTGCCAGCAGCTTAGGGCTAGCGGAGAACACCGGGGAGCTGTTTTTT; cdr3_aa: CASSLGLAENTGELFF
v_call: TRBV9; clone_size: .; d_call: .; j_call: TRBJ2-2; cdr3_nt: TGTGCCAGCAGCGTAGGACTTCCGGCCGGGGAGCTGTTTTTT; cdr3_aa: CASSVGLPAGELFF